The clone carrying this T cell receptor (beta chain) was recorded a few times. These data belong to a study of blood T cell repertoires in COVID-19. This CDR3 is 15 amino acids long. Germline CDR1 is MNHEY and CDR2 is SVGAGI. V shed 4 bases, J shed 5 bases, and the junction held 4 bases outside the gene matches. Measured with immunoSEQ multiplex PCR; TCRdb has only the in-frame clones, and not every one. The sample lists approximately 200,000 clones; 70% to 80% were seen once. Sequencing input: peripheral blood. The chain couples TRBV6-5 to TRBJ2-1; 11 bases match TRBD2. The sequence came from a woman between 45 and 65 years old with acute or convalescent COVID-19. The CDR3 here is CASSFSGRADNEQFF. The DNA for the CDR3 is TGTGCCAGCAGTTTTAGCGGGAGGGCAGACAATGAGCAGTTCTTC.